Included here is one T cell receptor (beta chain) sequence, with context. This entry is derived from a study of blood T cell repertoires in COVID-19. Study context: Specimens from acute and convalescent COVID-19 originated in the United States, Italy and Spain.

This CDR3 spans 13 amino acids. The germline CDR1 and CDR2 sequences are MNHEY and SVGAGI. The V segment lost 7 bases and the J segment 0 bases; nucleotides outside the gene matches: 2. As handled by the study authors: Nucleated cell number was recorded as an estimate derived from reference gene primer amplification. Clones were read by immunoSEQ multiplex PCR, and TCRdb kept only the in-frame ones, dropping some. V and J calls and clone size are given by that table; D and trimming were obtained from the DNA. This table holds about 210,000 clones, roughly 87% found once. Sequencing was done on a sample of PBMCs or T cells enriched from blood (not recorded which). The receptor comes from a young man with acute COVID-19. The genes are TRBV6-5 and TRBJ1-1; 7 nucleotides match TRBD1. The CDR3 sequence is CASTRGLNTEAFF. The CDR3 bases are TGTGCCAGCACTAGGGGGCTGAACACTGAAGCTTTCTTT.